These 9 T cell receptor beta chains originate from one sample sequenced in a study of beta chain features in type 1 diabetes. The authors reverse transcribed all of the isolated RNA, so sequencing captured expressed TCRB transcripts. Data came from immunoSEQ multiplex PCR; TCRdb stores just in-frame clones and leaves some out. The sample lists roughly 140,000 clones; around 8% were seen once. Sequenced: central memory CD4+ T cells from blood. The origin of the receptors is a man in his late teens or twenties in good health.

This clone was recorded many times. The J gene is TRBJ2-1, the V gene TRBV7-2; TRBD1 aligns across 8 bases. V shed 5 bases, J shed 3 bases, and the junction held 9 bases outside the gene matches. Germline V CDR1 and CDR2: SGHTA, FQGNSA. There are 16 residues in the CDR3. The CDR3 reads CASSPQGAGVYNEQFF. The CDR3 coding sequence is TGTGCCAGCAGCCCCCAGGGGGCTGGGGTCTACAATGAGCAGTTCTTC.

The table lists this clone with a few counts. The CDR3 region is CASSWGLVLDRVASGYTF. CDR3 sequence (DNA): TGTGCCAGCAGCTGGGGTCTTGTATTGGACAGGGTTGCCAGTGGCTACACCTTC. V and J are TRBV5-4 and TRBJ1-2, with 8 bases that match TRBD1. Germline V lookup: CDR1 SGHNT, CDR2 YYREEE (reference sequence). The V segment lost 3 bases and the J segment 7 bases; nucleotides outside the gene matches: 20. There are 18 residues in the CDR3.

This clone was recorded many times. This chain uses TRBV5-4 with TRBJ2-3; 9 nucleotides match TRBD2. Germline CDR1 SGHNT, CDR2 YYREEE (reference sequence). Unmatched junction bases numbered 8, after V lost 3 bases and J lost 0 bases. This CDR3 spans 17 amino acids. CDR3 DNA sequence: TGTGCCAGCAGCTCGCGAGTAGCGGGGGCTAGCACAGATACGCAGTATTTT. Its translation is CASSSRVAGASTDTQYF.

The rearrangement uses TRBV7-2 and TRBJ2-1; 11 nucleotides match TRBD2. This CDR3 has 15 residues. J lost 9 bases, V lost 5 bases, and 9 bases had no gene match. Germline values: CDR1 SGHTA, CDR2 FQGNSA. The CDR3 is CASSPRLAGGPEQFF. The CDR3, as DNA: TGTGCCAGCAGCCCCCGCCTAGCGGGAGGCCCTGAGCAGTTCTTC.

This clone has a single count. This chain joins TRBV25-1 and TRBJ2-5, with 7 bases fitting TRBD1. The DNA matches TRBJ2-7 better at its end, which makes the J call doubtful. The CDR3 is made up of 16 amino acids. The germline V gene has CDR1 MGHDK and CDR2 SYGVNS. CDR3 loop: CASSVPTGRGNYEQYF. CDR3 sequence (DNA): TGTGCCAGCAGTGTCCCGACAGGGCGAGGTAACTACGAGCAGTACTTC.

The J gene is TRBJ1-5, the V gene TRBV6-5; D is possibly TRBD1 (6 bases). Trimming shortened V by 2 bases and J by 5 bases, and 13 bases separated the two germline ends. The CDR3 has 15 residues. Per germline, CDR1 MNHEY and CDR2 SVGAGI. For the CDR3, the DNA is TGTGCCAGCAGTTACACGACAGGAACGGATCAGCCCCAGCATTTT. It is translated as CASSYTTGTDQPQHF.

A remark on this clone: The junction differs from germline at one of its ends, possibly a read error. The chain links TRBV7-7 to TRBJ2-3, with D possibly matching TRBD2 (5 bases). The CDR3 sequence is 16 residues long. CDR1 and CDR2 from the germline V gene are SSHAT and FNYEAQ (reference sequence). As DNA, the CDR3 is TGTGCTAGCAGCCCCACCTCTATTGGGGAGACAGATACGCAGTATTTT. Translating gives CASSPTSIGETDTQYF.

This clone has only a few counts. The V and J genes are TRBV5-1 and TRBJ1-3; the D gene is possibly TRBD1 (6 bases). Per the germline V gene, CDR1 is SGHRS and CDR2 is YFSETQ. The CDR3 totals 15 residues. Trimming took 8 bases from V and 7 from J, leaving 22 bases between them. The CDR3 reads CASTPGHTTFNTIYF. DNA of the CDR3: TGCGCCAGTACGCCGGGACATACGACTTTCAACACCATATATTTT.

This clone was detected many times. The J gene is TRBJ2-1, the V gene TRBV5-1; TRBD2 matches 7 bases. The CDR3 extends over 13 amino acids. The junction had 9 bases not matched to a gene; V was cut back by 0 bases and J by 15 bases. Germline CDR1 reads SGHRS; CDR2 reads YFSETQ. The CDR3 DNA reads TGCGCCAGCAGCTTGGTGAGCGGGGAGCGAGGGTTCTTC. It encodes CASSLVSGERGFF.